This TCR beta chain was obtained from a study of human T cells and chemical hapten exposure (dated by TCRdb to the early 2020s). Regarding the complete study: For sensitization, 2% DPC in acetone was applied to a roughly 2 cm by roughly 2 cm area of upper inner arm skin. Throughout the study period of about 22 weeks, patients also received therapeutic DPC doses to the scalp every week. Patch testing on the upper back used Finn chambers containing 0.01% DPC, with scoring done after 6 days according to International Contact Dermatitis Research Group standards. The mostly female patient cohort included alopecia areata with under or over 50% scalp involvement, alopecia totalis and alopecia universalis. The libraries were sequenced as a pool, and the TCR yield per sample differed mostly because of small variations in library volumes within the pool. In alopecia patients, the study followed how the peripheral blood TCR repertoire changed in vivo over primary and secondary sensitization to diphenylcyclopropenone (DPC), a hapten. Blood samples were taken from patients before sensitization (week 0) and then at 2, 6 and about 24 weeks after DPC sensitization. Blood for TCR sequencing was provided by twenty-nine alopecia patients at one to four time points (pre-sensitization, 2, 6 and 24 weeks). For every blood RNA sample, sequencing covered both the TCR alpha and TCR beta chains. Study-wide findings and limitations: No change with DPC sensitization was found in the number of TCRs above 1 in 1000 frequency, and no evidence of global repertoire structure alterations was found. Patch test score was positively correlated with the number of PT1 expanded TCRs, with significance at thresholds 8, 16 and 32 but not at 4. Significantly more large CDR3 similarity clusters were formed by expanded TCRs than by pre-sensitization or healthy control sets, consistent with antigen-driven responses. Because every patient had alopecia, a presumed autoimmune disease, the patients' immune response might differ from that of healthy individuals. Repeated subsampling changed both the strength of the expansion versus patch-test correlation and the threshold at which the correlation became significant.

This clonotype showed up many times. Its antigen is still unknown. No qualities accompany the bases; no much larger clone lies one base away. Inclusive of the bounding cysteine and phenylalanine, the CDR3 is 19 residues long. Of the read, only the CDR3 DNA is kept; its 57 bases are in frame from base 1. CDR1 KGHSH and CDR2 LQKENI were looked up in the germline V gene. The germline V and J ends show losses of 0 bases and 14 bases respectively, and no gene match explains 23 bases of the junction. Library method: RACE. These reads were obtained on a NextSeq 500. Library preparation attached unique molecular identifiers to individual cDNA molecules for quantitative, reproducible TCR counting. Per the original workflow: A median of about 100,000 TCRs per sample was observed, with a range of roughly 23,224 to 750,000. V, J and CDR3 annotation of the TCR reads was carried out using the Decombinator software suite. To make PS versus PT1 abundance plots, every sample was subsampled to the same number of TCRs (28,000). Expanded TCRs were defined as absent before sensitization and observed at least eight times at the 2-week time point. TCRdb trimmed the raw reads at Q25, called clones with MiXCR and kept productive beta chains. Each CDR3 protein gets just one entry, which takes the most common genes and DNA from the rows behind it. It is TCRdb's table, rather than the study itself, that gives the V and J calls and clone size. In all, the sample holds roughly 50,000 distinct CDR3 sequences, and approximately 9.9% of those were seen once. The ten biggest clones cover about 1.7% of the sample.

What this sample's time point label stands for: patch test 1, 2 weeks after DPC sensitization. In the paper's terms, the treatment or condition label means: therapeutic diphenylcyclopropenone sensitization with weekly scalp DPC. Total RNA was extracted from unfractionated whole blood that had been collected in Tempus Blood RNA tubes. At each patch-test visit, blood was drawn before the patch test was applied. To be eligible, patients had to be aged 18 to 70, diagnosed with alopecia and judged suitable for DPC therapy, while pregnant patients were excluded. This chain is built from TRBV18 and TRBJ1-4; a stretch of 8 junction bases matches TRBD1. Material: whole blood, obtained in connection with sensitization to the hapten diphenylcyclopropenone (DPC). The sequence derives from a woman aged 40-49 years with alopecia areata. Some clones in this sample may be carry-over from other donors' samples. The CDR3 region has the sequence CASSPPGTGPGLPNERLFF. The sequence in DNA is TGTGCCAGCTCACCACCCGGGACAGGTCCCGGTTTGCCTAATGAAAGGCTGTTTTTT.